This note documents a single T cell receptor (beta chain) sequence. Antigen specificity is unknown. The entry originates in a study of T cells in Graves' hyperthyroidism and ophthalmopathy. Amplification yielded TCR beta CDR3 regions, with RNA transcripts as the source. The primer set for the first-round RT-PCR of the TCR CDR3 was HTBI. A single record per CDR3 protein comes from TCRdb applying MiXCR to the multiplex PCR reads. The data show about 590,000 distinct CDR3 sequences, roughly 14% seen once. General study findings and limits: The majority of expanded thyroid clonotypes above 0.001 also appeared in blood.

For the diagnoses, clinical symptoms, serum thyroxine and TRAb, thyroid ultrasound and orbital computed tomography were used. Germline CDR1 reads MNHEY; CDR2 reads SVGAGI. The CDR3 consists of 15 residues. The ends lost 0 bases at V and 13 bases at J; junction bases unmatched: 9. The sequence was obtained from a woman aged 25-40 years with Graves' hyperthyroidism. The chain has TRBV6-5 and TRBJ2-1; 10 bases agree with TRBD2. Sequencing used blood. The CDR3 bases are TGTGCCAGCAGTTACTCGGGCCCTAGCGGGGGTAGACAGTTCTTC. The encoded protein is CASSYSGPSGGRQFF.